Each of the 32 T cell receptor beta chains below was sequenced from the same sample in a study of shared T cell receptors in the human thymus listed by TCRdb under 2021. Libraries were constructed by the immunoSEQ multiplex PCR assay. Here the immuneACCESS table is served through TCRdb, limited to in-frame sequences with V and J called. Missing clones are a known gap in these copies; in checked studies unresolved V genes cover under half, and the rest lacks a known reason. Counted in this sample were roughly 550,000 clones; 78% of them appeared once. Together, the top ten hold roughly 0.013% of the sample. The same data also went into a second study, on human thymus T cells.

Sequenced sample: thymocytes. These receptors were taken from a boy under two years old with a congenital heart defect. Donor details come from another sample of the same person, matched by shared clones.

The chain combines TRBV30 with TRBJ2-5; 13 nucleotides line up with TRBD2. This CDR3 comprises 18 residues. V was pared by 2 bases and J by 9 bases, with 18 bases of the junction left unmatched. Germline assignment: CDR1 GTSNPN and CDR2 SVGIG (reference sequence). The CDR3 spells CAWSSLTSGRAPFQSQYF. The DNA for the CDR3 is TGTGCCTGGAGTTCGCTTACTAGCGGGAGGGCTCCTTTTCAATCCCAGTACTTC.

This chain uses TRBV7-2 with TRBJ1-1; D is uncertain. CDR1 and CDR2 from the germline V gene are SGHTA and FQGNSA. V lost 2 bases, J lost 3 bases, and 13 bases lay in between. This CDR3 comprises 15 residues. Written as DNA, the CDR3 is TGTGCCAGCAGCTTAAAACCCGAGGTCTACACTGAAGCTTTCTTT. It is translated as CASSLKPEVYTEAFF.

The chain is built from TRBV7-9 and TRBJ1-5, with 8 bases lining up with TRBD1. The ends lost 4 bases at V and 4 bases at J; junction bases unmatched: 12. The CDR3 has 17 residues. Germline V gene lookup returns CDR1 SEHNR and CDR2 FQNEAQ (reference sequence). The CDR3 bases are TGTGCCAGCAGCTCGAACGTCCAGGGGGCCCTTAATCAGCCCCAGCATTTT. Translation: CASSSNVQGALNQPQHF. Full variable domain (rest looked up from reference TRBV7-9 and TRBJ1-5): DTGVSQNPRHKITKRGQNVTFRCDPISEHNRLYWYRQTLGQGPEFLTYFQNEAQLEKSRLLSDRFSAERPKGSFSTLEIQRTEQGDSAMYLCASSSNVQGALNQPQHFGDGTRLSIL.

The chain joins TRBV5-6 to TRBJ1-4, with 10 bases that match TRBD1. This CDR3 is 15 amino acids long. CDR1 SGHDT and CDR2 YYEEEE come from the germline V gene. V lost 5 bases to trimming and J lost 4 bases; unmatched junction nucleotides: 5. DNA of the CDR3: TGTGCCAGCAGACAACGGACAGGGGGTAATGAAAAACTGTTTTTT. Amino acid sequence: CASRQRTGGNEKLFF. Full variable domain (outside the CDR3, taken from reference TRBV5-6 and TRBJ1-4): DAGVTQSPTHLIKTRGQQVTLRCSPKSGHDTVSWYQQALGQGPQFIFQYYEEEERQRGNFPDRFSGHQFPNYSSELNVNALLLGDSALYLCASRQRTGGNEKLFFGSGTQLSVL.

The chain couples TRBV15 to TRBJ2-1; a possible D gene is TRBD1 (5 bases). V was clipped by 0 bases and J by 4 bases, with 13 bases between them. Germline V gene sequence: CDR1 LNHNV, CDR2 YYDKDF (reference sequence). CDR3 length: 16 amino acids. The chain's CDR3 is CATSRDLAGSYNEQFF. The CDR3 nucleotides are TGTGCCACCAGCAGAGATTTGGCAGGGTCTTACAATGAGCAGTTCTTC.

The rearrangement uses TRBV4-1 and TRBJ2-5; TRBD1 matches 7 bases. CDR1 and CDR2 (germline): MGHRA, YSYEKL. The CDR3 totals 18 residues. V lost 3 bases and J lost 1; bases outside the gene matches: 14. CDR3 region: CASSQDHRDRVIQETQYF. CDR3 nucleotide sequence: TGCGCCAGCAGCCAGGACCACCGGGACAGAGTAATCCAAGAGACCCAGTACTTC.

This clone was seen more than once but under ten times. The rearrangement joins TRBV5-1 to TRBJ1-3, with 7 nucleotides matching TRBD1. The CDR3 covers 15 residues. From germline, CDR1 is SGHRS and CDR2 YFSETQ. Unmatched junction bases numbered 4, after V lost 4 bases and J lost 0 bases. The CDR3 sequence: CASSQGQRSGNTIYF. The CDR3 DNA sequence: TGCGCCAGCAGCCAGGGACAGCGCTCTGGAAACACCATATATTTT.

The chain recombines TRBV6-1 with TRBJ1-5, with 9 bases that match TRBD1. The CDR3 is 17 residues long. From germline, CDR1 is MNHNS and CDR2 SASEGT. The V and J ends lost 3 bases and 0 bases, in that order; junction bases with no gene match: 6. The CDR3 region has the DNA TGTGCCAGCAGTGATGGGGGACAGGGAACTAGCAATCAGCCCCAGCATTTT. This encodes CASSDGGQGTSNQPQHF.

This sequence joins TRBV27 and TRBJ1-6; the D is unclear. V was clipped by 2 bases and J by 5 bases, with 16 bases between them. The germline gives CDR1 MNHEY, CDR2 SMNVEV (reference sequence). This CDR3 has 17 amino acids. DNA of the CDR3: TGTGCCAGCAGTTTAGAGGGCGGCGAAAATGATAATTCACCCCTCCACTTT. It translates to CASSLEGGENDNSPLHF.

The rearrangement uses TRBV28 and TRBJ1-1, with D perhaps TRBD1 (6 bases). The CDR3 length is 15 residues. Germline CDR1 and CDR2: MDHEN and SYDVKM. V lost 2 bases and J lost 1, with 11 bases in between. The CDR3 sequence: CASSLPGAGNTEAFF. The DNA of the CDR3 is TGTGCCAGCAGTTTACCAGGGGCCGGGAACACTGAAGCTTTCTTT.

This clone appeared a few times. V gene TRBV14 combines with J gene TRBJ1-5, with 7 nucleotides matching TRBD1. V was clipped by 4 bases and J by 2 bases; unmatched bases: 8. The length of the CDR3 is 16 residues. Germline-derived CDR1 and CDR2 are SGHDN and FVKESK. DNA of the CDR3: TGTGCCAGCAGCCCAGGGACAGCCGAGGGCAATCAGCCCCAGCATTTT. Amino acid sequence: CASSPGTAEGNQPQHF. Full variable domain (remainder filled in from reference TRBV14 and TRBJ1-5): EAGVTQFPSHSVIEKGQTVTLRCDPISGHDNLYWYRRVMGKEIKFLLHFVKESKQDESGMPNNRFLAERTGGTYSTLKVQPAELEDSGVYFCASSPGTAEGNQPQHFGDGTRLSIL.

The rearrangement links TRBV10-1 to TRBJ2-7; 7 nucleotides agree with TRBD2. CDR1 is WNHNN and CDR2 is SYGVQD in the germline V gene (reference sequence). This CDR3 contains 15 residues. The V and J ends lost 9 bases and 0 bases, in that order; junction bases with no gene match: 11. The CDR3 is CASLRAGVDSYEQYF. For the CDR3, the DNA is TGCGCCAGTTTGCGGGCGGGGGTGGACTCCTACGAGCAGTACTTC.

This clone turned up a few times. This chain links TRBV19 with TRBJ1-5; the D gene is possibly TRBD1 (5 bases). This CDR3 spans 14 amino acids. CDR1 and CDR2 (germline): LNHDA, SQIVND (reference sequence). V dropped 6 bases and J dropped 0 bases, with 9 bases sitting between them. CDR3 bases: TGTGCCAGTAGGCAGGGTTATAGCAATCAGCCCCAGCATTTT. Translated, it gives CASRQGYSNQPQHF.

This clone was detected a few times. V and J are TRBV4-3 and TRBJ2-1, with TRBD2 identical over 11 bases. The CDR3 totals 12 residues. The germline V gene has CDR1 LGHNA and CDR2 YSLEER. J was trimmed by 10 bases and V by 6 bases; bases with no gene match: 2. CDR3 sequence (DNA): TGCGCCAGCAGTCGACTAGCGGGGGAGCAGTTCTTC. This codes for CASSRLAGEQFF.

The rearrangement uses TRBV2 and TRBJ2-5, with 12 bases fitting TRBD2. The CDR3 totals 18 residues. Losses at the gene ends were 0 bases for V and 7 bases for J; bases not matched to a gene: 12. Germline V lookup: CDR1 SNHLY, CDR2 FYNNEI. CDR3 loop: CASSEAGASGRAHRTQYF. CDR3 in DNA: TGTGCCAGCAGTGAAGCTGGGGCTAGCGGGAGGGCCCATAGGACCCAGTACTTC.

The chain links TRBV27 to TRBJ1-2, with TRBD1 matching 8 bases. J gave up 4 bases and V 5 bases, and 9 bases lay outside the gene matches. Germline lookup yields CDR1 MNHEY and CDR2 SMNVEV (reference sequence). This CDR3 is 15 amino acids long. CDR3 loop: CASSLDRGQVYGYTF. The CDR3 nucleotides read TGTGCCAGCAGTCTTGACAGGGGCCAAGTCTATGGCTACACCTTC.

The V call is TRBV4-2, the J call TRBJ2-7; weak D call: TRBD1 (6 bases). Germline V gene lookup returns CDR1 LGHNA and CDR2 YNFKEQ. Trimming stripped 3 bases from V and 5 bases from J, with 11 bases between. The CDR3 runs to 13 residues. The CDR3 nucleotides are TGTGCCAGCAGCCACAGCAGGGGTAACGAGCAGTACTTC. Its protein is CASSHSRGNEQYF.

The V and J genes are TRBV4-3 and TRBJ1-1; possibly TRBD1 for D (6 bases). Trimming left V 0 bases short and J 7 bases short, with 24 bases between. The CDR3 loop spans 18 amino acids. Germline CDR1 LGHNA, CDR2 YSLEER. CDR3 protein: CASSQDQPRRTDTHEAFF. The CDR3 bases are TGCGCCAGCAGCCAAGACCAACCCCGTCGGACAGACACTCATGAAGCTTTCTTT.

The DNA of the CDR3 is TGTGCCAGTAGTTTTTCCACAGGGCGGCAGTATGGCTACACCTTC. Translating gives CASSFSTGRQYGYTF. The gene calls are TRBV19 and TRBJ1-2; possible D gene TRBD1, 6 bases. Germline CDR1 LNHDA, CDR2 SQIVND (reference sequence). The ends were cut back, 5 bases at V and 5 bases at J, with 18 bases in the middle. CDR3 size: 15 residues.

The rearrangement links TRBV21-1 to TRBJ2-7; the table's D gene call, TRBD2, was not cross checked with the DNA. TRBV21-1 is classified as a pseudogene. The CDR3 sequence is 13 residues long. The CDR3: CASTSGRGYEQYF. CDR3 nucleotides: TGTGCCAGCACCTCCGGGCGGGGGTACGAGCAGTACTTC.

This chain links TRBV27 with TRBJ2-7; the D gene is possibly TRBD1 (5 bases). This CDR3 region has 13 residues. The V and J ends lost 8 bases and 7 bases respectively, with 18 bases between them. Germline V gives CDR1 MNHEY, CDR2 SMNVEV (reference sequence). The CDR3 sequence is CASLANLAGEQYF. The CDR3 DNA sequence: TGTGCCAGCTTGGCCAATTTAGCAGGGGAGCAGTACTTC.

In its sample, this clone was seen a few times. The chain links TRBV2 to TRBJ2-1, with a possible D match to TRBD2 (6 bases). The germline V gene encodes CDR1 SNHLY and CDR2 FYNNEI. The germline V and J ends were trimmed by 8 bases and 0 bases, with 11 bases remaining between them. The CDR3 extends over 14 amino acids. CDR3: CASPGRDSYNEQFF. Here the CDR3 DNA reads TGTGCCAGCCCCGGGCGGGACTCCTACAATGAGCAGTTCTTC. The whole variable domain, remainder taken from reference TRBV2 and TRBJ2-1, is EPEVTQTPSHQVTQMGQEVILRCVPISNHLYFYWYRQILGQKVEFLVSFYNNEISEKSEIFDDQFSVERPDGSNFTLKIRSTKLEDSAMYFCASPGRDSYNEQFFGPGTRLTVL.

The chain carries TRBV28 and TRBJ2-7; the match to TRBD1 covers 9 bases. V dropped 6 bases and J dropped 6; count of bases not matched to a gene: 6. The germline V gene encodes CDR1 MDHEN and CDR2 SYDVKM. This CDR3 region has 13 residues. Here the CDR3 DNA reads TGTGCCAGCAGCCTGGGACAGGGAGGCGAGCAGTACTTC. It encodes CASSLGQGGEQYF.

The genes are TRBV4-1 and TRBJ1-1; no firm D call. V lost 1 base and J lost 7, with 10 bases in between. Germline CDR1 is MGHRA and CDR2 is YSYEKL. The CDR3 runs 13 residues. CDR3 sequence: CASSQGMTSEAFF. The CDR3 region has the DNA TGCGCCAGCAGCCAAGGGATGACTAGTGAAGCTTTCTTT.

The chain recombines TRBV19 with TRBJ2-7; no definite D call. Trimming pared 5 bases from V and 6 bases from J, leaving 14 bases between. The CDR3 is made up of 13 amino acids. From germline, CDR1 is LNHDA and CDR2 SQIVND (reference sequence). CDR3 region: CASSPSNGGEQYF. DNA for the CDR3: TGTGCCAGTAGTCCCTCTAACGGCGGCGAGCAGTACTTC.

The CDR3 is CARCLVVDTQYF. CDR3 coding DNA: TGTGCCAGGTGCCTCGTAGTCGATACGCAGTATTTT. The chain is built from TRBV27 and TRBJ2-3; D remains unclear. V was shortened by 9 bases and J by 6 bases, with 13 bases between the two germline ends. Looked up from germline, CDR1 is MNHEY and CDR2 is SMNVEV (reference sequence). The CDR3 covers 12 residues.

DNA for the CDR3: TGTGCCAGCAGTTCCAGGACAGGGAACTCCTACGAGCAGTACTTC. This sequence encodes CASSSRTGNSYEQYF. The chain employs TRBV28 and TRBJ2-7; 8 bases are a match to TRBD1. J gave up 0 bases and V 4 bases, and 5 bases lay outside the gene matches. The CDR3 has 15 residues. Germline CDR1 is MDHEN and CDR2 is SYDVKM.

The chain joins TRBV7-2 to TRBJ2-2; 13 nucleotides agree with TRBD2. The CDR3 spans 16 residues. After removal of 1 base from V and 5 bases from J, the junction contained 1 base not matched to a gene. Germline assignment: CDR1 SGHTA and CDR2 FQGNSA. The CDR3 DNA follows: TGTGCCAGCAGCTTAGGGGGACTAGCGGGAACCGGGGAGCTGTTTTTT. As protein: CASSLGGLAGTGELFF.

This rearrangement joins TRBV12-1 to TRBJ2-1; the DNA was not compared with TRBD2, the D call given in the table. TRBV12-1 is recorded as a pseudogene. CDR3 length equals 12 residues. Written as DNA, the CDR3 is TGTGCCAGCAGCTTCCCGTACAATGAGCAGTTCTTC. Protein: CASSFPYNEQFF.

This clone was seen only a few times. V gene TRBV27 combines with J gene TRBJ2-3; D perhaps matches TRBD2 (5 bases). CDR1 and CDR2 from the germline V gene are MNHEY and SMNVEV (reference sequence). The CDR3 totals 16 residues. Trimming took off 3 bases at V and 3 bases at J, with 16 bases between the two ends. As DNA, the CDR3 is TGTGCCAGCAGTTTTGGTGGGAGAGGCGGGACAGATACGCAGTATTTT. Translated, it gives CASSFGGRGGTDTQYF.

The genes are TRBV25-1 and TRBJ1-2, with D possibly being TRBD1 (6 bases). Germline CDR1 reads MGHDK; CDR2 reads SYGVNS. The V end lost 3 bases, the J end lost 2 bases, and 19 bases lay between the germline ends. The CDR3 spans 17 residues. Here the CDR3 reads CASSDTPAGEFNYGYTF. CDR3 DNA: TGTGCCAGCAGTGACACCCCCGCAGGGGAGTTCAACTATGGCTACACCTTC.

The chain uses TRBV27 and TRBJ2-7, with D maybe TRBD2 (6 bases). V dropped 8 bases and J dropped 1 base, with 15 bases sitting between them. The CDR3 sequence is 14 residues long. CDR1 MNHEY and CDR2 SMNVEV come from the germline V gene (reference sequence). The CDR3 here is CASAPGEGSYEQYF. The DNA of the CDR3 is TGTGCCAGCGCACCGGGAGAGGGTTCCTACGAGCAGTACTTC.